This TCR beta chain comes out of a study of beta chain features in type 1 diabetes. General study findings and limits: Shorter TCRB CDR3s, moderately but significantly so, marked every one of the four CD4+ subsets in Type 1 diabetes patients.

Per germline, CDR1 GTSNPN and CDR2 SVGIG (reference sequence). The V gene end was trimmed by 3 bases and the J gene end by 7 bases; junction bases not matched to a gene: 10. The CDR3 has 14 amino acids. The whole isolated RNA underwent reverse transcription, so sequencing captured expressed TCRB transcripts. Data came from immunoSEQ multiplex PCR; TCRdb stores just in-frame clones and leaves some out. Among hundreds of thousands of clones listed, more than 12% were seen once. This clone was picked up a small number of times. Its cognate antigen is unknown. Sequenced: naive CD4+ T cells from blood. The J gene is TRBJ1-1, the V gene TRBV30, with 8 positions matching TRBD1. The receptor was isolated from a young man with type 1 diabetes. CDR3 sequence: CAWSAPGGADEAFF. CDR3 nucleotide sequence: TGTGCCTGGAGCGCGCCAGGGGGCGCGGATGAAGCTTTCTTT.